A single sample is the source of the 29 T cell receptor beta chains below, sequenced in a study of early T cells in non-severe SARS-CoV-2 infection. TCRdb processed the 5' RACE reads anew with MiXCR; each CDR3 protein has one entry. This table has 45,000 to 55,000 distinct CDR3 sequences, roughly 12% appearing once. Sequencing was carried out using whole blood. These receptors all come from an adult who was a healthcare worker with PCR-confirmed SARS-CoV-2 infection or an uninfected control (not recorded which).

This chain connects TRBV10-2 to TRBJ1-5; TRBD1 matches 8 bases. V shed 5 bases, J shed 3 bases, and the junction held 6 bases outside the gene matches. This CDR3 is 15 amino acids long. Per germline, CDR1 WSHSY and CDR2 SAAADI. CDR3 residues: CASSSGTGTNQPQHF. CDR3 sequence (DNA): TGCGCCAGCAGTTCCGGGACAGGTACCAATCAGCCCCAGCATTTT.

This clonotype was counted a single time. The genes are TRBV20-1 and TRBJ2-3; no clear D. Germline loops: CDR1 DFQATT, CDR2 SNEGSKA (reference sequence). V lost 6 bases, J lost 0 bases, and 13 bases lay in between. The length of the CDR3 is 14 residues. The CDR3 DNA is TGCAGTGCAAAAAGCAGACTTAGCACAGATACGCAGTATTTT. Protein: CSAKSRLSTDTQYF.

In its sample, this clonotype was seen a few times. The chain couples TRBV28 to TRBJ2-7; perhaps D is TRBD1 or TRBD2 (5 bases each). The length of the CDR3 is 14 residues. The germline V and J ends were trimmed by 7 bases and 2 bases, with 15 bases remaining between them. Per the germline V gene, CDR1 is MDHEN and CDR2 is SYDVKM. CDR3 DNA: TGTGCCAGCACCGTCGGGACGGAGCCCTACGAGCAGTACTTC. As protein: CASTVGTEPYEQYF.

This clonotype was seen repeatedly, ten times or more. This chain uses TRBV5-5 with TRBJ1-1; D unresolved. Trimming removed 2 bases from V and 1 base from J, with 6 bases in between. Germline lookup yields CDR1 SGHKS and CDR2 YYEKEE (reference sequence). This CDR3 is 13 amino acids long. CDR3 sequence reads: CASSFTANTEAFF. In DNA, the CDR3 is TGTGCCAGCAGCTTTACGGCGAACACTGAAGCTTTCTTT. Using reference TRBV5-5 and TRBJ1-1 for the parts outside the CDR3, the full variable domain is DAGVTQSPTHLIKTRGQQVTLRCSPISGHKSVSWYQQVLGQGPQFIFQYYEKEERGRGNFPDRFSARQFPNYSSELNVNALLLGDSALYLCASSFTANTEAFFGQGTRLTVV.

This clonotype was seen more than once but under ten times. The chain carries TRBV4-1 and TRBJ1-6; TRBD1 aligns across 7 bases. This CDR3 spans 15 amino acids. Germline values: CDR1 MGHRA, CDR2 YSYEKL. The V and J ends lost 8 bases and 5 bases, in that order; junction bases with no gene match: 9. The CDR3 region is CASGFRDRDNSPLHF. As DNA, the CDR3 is TGCGCCAGCGGATTCCGGGACAGAGATAATTCACCCCTCCACTTT.

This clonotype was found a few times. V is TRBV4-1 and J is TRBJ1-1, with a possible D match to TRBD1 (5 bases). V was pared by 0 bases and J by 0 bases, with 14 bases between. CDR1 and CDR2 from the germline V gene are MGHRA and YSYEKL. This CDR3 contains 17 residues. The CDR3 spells CASSQDPAGVMNTEAFF. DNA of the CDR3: TGCGCCAGCAGCCAAGACCCCGCGGGGGTTATGAACACTGAAGCTTTCTTT.

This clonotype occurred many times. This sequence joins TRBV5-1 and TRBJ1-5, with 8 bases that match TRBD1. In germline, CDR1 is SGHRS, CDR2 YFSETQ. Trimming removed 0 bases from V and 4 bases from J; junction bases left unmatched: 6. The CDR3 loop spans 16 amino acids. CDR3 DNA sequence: TGCGCCAGCAGCTTGGAGCCAGGGGGCAGGAATCAGCCCCAGCATTTT. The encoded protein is CASSLEPGGRNQPQHF.

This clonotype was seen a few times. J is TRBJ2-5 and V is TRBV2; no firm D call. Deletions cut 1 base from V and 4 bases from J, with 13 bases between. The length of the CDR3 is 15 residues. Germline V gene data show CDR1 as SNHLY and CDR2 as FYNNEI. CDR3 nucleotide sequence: TGTGCCAGCAGTGAAGTGGGTAGGAGTCCAGAGACCCAGTACTTC. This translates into CASSEVGRSPETQYF.

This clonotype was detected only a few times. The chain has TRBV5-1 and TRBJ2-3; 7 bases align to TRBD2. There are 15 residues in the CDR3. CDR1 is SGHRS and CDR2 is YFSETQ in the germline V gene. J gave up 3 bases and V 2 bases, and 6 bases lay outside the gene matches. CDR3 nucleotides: TGCGCCAGCAGCTTCCAAAGCGGGACGACAGATACGCAGTATTTT. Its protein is CASSFQSGTTDTQYF.

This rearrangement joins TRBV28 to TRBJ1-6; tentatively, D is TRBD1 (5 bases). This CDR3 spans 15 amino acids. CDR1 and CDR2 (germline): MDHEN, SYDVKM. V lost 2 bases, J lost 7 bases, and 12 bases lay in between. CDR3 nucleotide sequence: TGTGCCAGCAGTTTACAGGGCAACTCCAATTCACCCCTCCACTTT. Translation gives CASSLQGNSNSPLHF. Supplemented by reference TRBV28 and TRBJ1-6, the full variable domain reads DVKVTQSSRYLVKRTGEKVFLECVQDMDHENMFWYRQDPGLGLRLIYFSYDVKMKEKGDIPEGYSVSREKKERFSLILESASTNQTSMYLCASSLQGNSNSPLHFGNGTRLTVT.

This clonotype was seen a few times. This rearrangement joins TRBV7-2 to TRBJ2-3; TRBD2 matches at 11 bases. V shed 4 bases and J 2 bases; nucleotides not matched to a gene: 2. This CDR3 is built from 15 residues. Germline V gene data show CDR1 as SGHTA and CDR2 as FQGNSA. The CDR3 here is CASSSSGGPTDTQYF. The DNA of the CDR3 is TGTGCCAGCAGCTCTAGCGGGGGGCCCACAGATACGCAGTATTTT.

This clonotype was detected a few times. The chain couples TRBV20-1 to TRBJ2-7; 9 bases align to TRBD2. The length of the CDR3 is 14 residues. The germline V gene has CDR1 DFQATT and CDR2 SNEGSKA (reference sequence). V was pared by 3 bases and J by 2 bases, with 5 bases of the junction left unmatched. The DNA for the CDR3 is TGCAGTGCTAGTCTAAGCGGGGGGACCTACGAGCAGTACTTC. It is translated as CSASLSGGTYEQYF.

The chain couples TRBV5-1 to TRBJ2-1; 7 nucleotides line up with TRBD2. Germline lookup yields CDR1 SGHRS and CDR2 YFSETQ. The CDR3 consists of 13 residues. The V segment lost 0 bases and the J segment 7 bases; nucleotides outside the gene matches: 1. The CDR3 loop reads CASSLGRENEQFF. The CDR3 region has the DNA TGCGCCAGCAGCTTGGGGCGGGAGAATGAGCAGTTCTTC.

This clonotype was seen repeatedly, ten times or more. CDR3 sequence: CASSEQGADYGYTF. The CDR3 coding sequence is TGTGCCAGCAGTGAGCAGGGGGCGGACTATGGCTACACCTTC. This chain links TRBV2 with TRBJ1-2, with TRBD1 matching 8 bases. From germline, CDR1 is SNHLY and CDR2 FYNNEI. CDR3 length: 14 amino acids. J was trimmed by 3 bases and V by 3 bases; bases with no gene match: 3. The whole variable domain, filled in from reference TRBV2 and TRBJ1-2, reads EPEVTQTPSHQVTQMGQEVILRCVPISNHLYFYWYRQILGQKVEFLVSFYNNEISEKSEIFDDQFSVERPDGSNFTLKIRSTKLEDSAMYFCASSEQGADYGYTFGSGTRLTVV.

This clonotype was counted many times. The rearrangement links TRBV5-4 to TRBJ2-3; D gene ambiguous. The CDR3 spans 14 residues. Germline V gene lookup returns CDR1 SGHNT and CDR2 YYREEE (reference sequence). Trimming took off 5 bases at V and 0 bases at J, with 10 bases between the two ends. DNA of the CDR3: TGTGCCAGCAGTTTGAGCCCTAGCACAGATACGCAGTATTTT. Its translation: CASSLSPSTDTQYF.

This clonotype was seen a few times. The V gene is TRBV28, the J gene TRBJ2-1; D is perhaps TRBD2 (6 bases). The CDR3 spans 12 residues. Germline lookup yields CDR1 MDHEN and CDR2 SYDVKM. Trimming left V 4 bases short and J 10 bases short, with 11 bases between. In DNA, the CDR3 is TGTGCCAGCAGTTCCCCGGGGAGGGAGCAGTTCTTC. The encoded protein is CASSSPGREQFF.

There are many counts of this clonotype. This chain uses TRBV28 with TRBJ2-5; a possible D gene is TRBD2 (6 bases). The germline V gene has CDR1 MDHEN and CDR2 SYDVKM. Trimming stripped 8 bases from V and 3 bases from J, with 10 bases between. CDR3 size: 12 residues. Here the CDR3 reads CASGGVEETQYF. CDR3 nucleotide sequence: TGTGCCAGCGGAGGGGTAGAAGAGACCCAGTACTTC.

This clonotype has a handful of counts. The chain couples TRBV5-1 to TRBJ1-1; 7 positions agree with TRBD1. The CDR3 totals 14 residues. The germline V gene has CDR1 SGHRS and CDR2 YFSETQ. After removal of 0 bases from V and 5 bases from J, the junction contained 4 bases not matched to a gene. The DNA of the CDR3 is TGCGCCAGCAGCTTGGGACAGGGAAGAACTGAAGCTTTCTTT. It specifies CASSLGQGRTEAFF.

CDR3 DNA sequence: TGCAGTGCTAGAGACCCTTGGGACGAGCAGTACTTC. This sequence encodes CSARDPWDEQYF. This chain uses TRBV20-1 with TRBJ2-7; D not certain. V lost 0 bases and J 5 bases, leaving 8 bases between the germline ends. The CDR3 spans 12 residues. Germline-derived CDR1 and CDR2 are DFQATT and SNEGSKA (reference sequence).

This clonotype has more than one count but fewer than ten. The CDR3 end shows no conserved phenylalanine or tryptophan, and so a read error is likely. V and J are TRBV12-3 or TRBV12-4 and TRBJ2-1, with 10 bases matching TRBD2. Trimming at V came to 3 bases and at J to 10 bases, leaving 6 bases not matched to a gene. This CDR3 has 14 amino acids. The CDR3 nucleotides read TGTGCCAGCAGTTTCCTAGCGGGAGTGGGGGAGCAGTTCTTG. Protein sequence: CASSFLAGVGEQFL.

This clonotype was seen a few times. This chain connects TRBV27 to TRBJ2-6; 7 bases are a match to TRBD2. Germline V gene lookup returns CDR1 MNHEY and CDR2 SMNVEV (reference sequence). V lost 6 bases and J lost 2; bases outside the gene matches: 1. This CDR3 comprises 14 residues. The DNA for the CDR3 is TGTGCCAGCAGCGGGAGGACTGGGGCCAACGTCCTGACTTTC. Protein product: CASSGRTGANVLTF.

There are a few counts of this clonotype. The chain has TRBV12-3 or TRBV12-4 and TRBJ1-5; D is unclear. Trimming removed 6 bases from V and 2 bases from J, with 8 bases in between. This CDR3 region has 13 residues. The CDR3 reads CASSGSGNQPQHF. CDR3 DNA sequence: TGTGCCAGCAGCGGAAGCGGCAATCAGCCCCAGCATTTT.

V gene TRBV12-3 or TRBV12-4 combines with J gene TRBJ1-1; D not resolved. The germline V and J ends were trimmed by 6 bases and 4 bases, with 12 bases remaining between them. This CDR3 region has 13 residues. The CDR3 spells CASSLGVTTEAFF. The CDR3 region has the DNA TGTGCCAGCAGCCTTGGAGTGACCACTGAAGCTTTCTTT.

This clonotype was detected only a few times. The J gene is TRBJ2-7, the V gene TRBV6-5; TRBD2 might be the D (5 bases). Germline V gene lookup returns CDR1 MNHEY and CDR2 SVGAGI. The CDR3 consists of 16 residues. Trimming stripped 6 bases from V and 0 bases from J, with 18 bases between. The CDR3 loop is CASRPQGGFSSYEQYF. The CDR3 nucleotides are TGTGCCAGCAGGCCTCAAGGAGGATTTAGCTCCTACGAGCAGTACTTC.

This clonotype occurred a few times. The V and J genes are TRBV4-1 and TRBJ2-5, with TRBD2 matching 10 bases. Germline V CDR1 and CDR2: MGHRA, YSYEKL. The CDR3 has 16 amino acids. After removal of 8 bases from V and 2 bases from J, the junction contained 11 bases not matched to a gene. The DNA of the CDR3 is TGCGCCAGCTTAGGGCTAGCGGGGGATATGCAAGAGACCCAGTACTTC. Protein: CASLGLAGDMQETQYF.

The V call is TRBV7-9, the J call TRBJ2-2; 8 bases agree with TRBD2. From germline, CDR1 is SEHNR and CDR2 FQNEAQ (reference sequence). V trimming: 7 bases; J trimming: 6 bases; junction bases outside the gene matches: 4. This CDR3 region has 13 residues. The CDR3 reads CASIGRVSGELFF. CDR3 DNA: TGTGCCAGCATCGGGAGGGTTTCCGGGGAGCTGTTTTTT. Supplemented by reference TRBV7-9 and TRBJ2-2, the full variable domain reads DTGVSQNPRHKITKRGQNVTFRCDPISEHNRLYWYRQTLGQGPEFLTYFQNEAQLEKSRLLSDRFSAERPKGSFSTLEIQRTEQGDSAMYLCASIGRVSGELFFGEGSRLTVL.

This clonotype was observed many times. CDR3 sequence (DNA): TGTGCCTGGAGTAAGGGCGTGAACACTGAAGCTTTCTTT. As protein: CAWSKGVNTEAFF. The rearrangement uses TRBV30 and TRBJ1-1; D remains ambiguous. CDR1 and CDR2 from the germline V gene are GTSNPN and SVGIG (reference sequence). The length of the CDR3 is 13 residues. Trimming cost V 2 bases and J 0 bases, with 7 bases left between them.

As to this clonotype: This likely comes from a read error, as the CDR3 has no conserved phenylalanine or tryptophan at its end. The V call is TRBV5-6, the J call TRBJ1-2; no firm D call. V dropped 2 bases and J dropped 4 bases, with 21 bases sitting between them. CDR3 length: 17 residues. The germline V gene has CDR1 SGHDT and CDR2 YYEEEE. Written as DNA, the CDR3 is TGTGCCAGCAGCTTCTTACAATTAGCTCAGAGGAGCTATGGCTACACCCTC. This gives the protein CASSFLQLAQRSYGYTL.

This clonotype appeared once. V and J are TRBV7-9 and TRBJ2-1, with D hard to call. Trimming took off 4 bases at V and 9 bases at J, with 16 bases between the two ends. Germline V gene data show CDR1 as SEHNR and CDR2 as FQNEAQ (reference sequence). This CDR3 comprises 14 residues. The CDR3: CASSSQSPTSEQFF. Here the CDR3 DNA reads TGTGCCAGCAGCTCCCAATCCCCGACCAGTGAGCAGTTCTTC.